This is a list of T cell receptor beta chains from one sample in a study of T cells in Graves' hyperthyroidism and ophthalmopathy. Each CDR3 protein gets one entry after TCRdb re-called the multiplex PCR reads with MiXCR. The data contain about 690,000 distinct CDR3 sequences, around a sixth of them seen just once; the ten biggest clones take up roughly 15%. Sequenced input: blood. All receptors come from a man aged 45-65 years with Graves' hyperthyroidism. Each CDR3 is given with its conserved first and last residue. Each record gives: D gene, V gene, CDR3 length, J gene, clone size, CDR3 DNA, CDR3 protein. A D gene is named only where the DNA matches it firmly. The listing skips clone size in some rows; elsewhere it reads once, few, many or a size class.

>.|TRBV3-1|15|TRBJ1-4|.
TGTGCCAGCAGCGTACGGGACAAGATTAATGAAAAACTGTTTTTT
CASSVRDKINEKLFF
>.|TRBV6-1|15|TRBJ1-2|many
TGTGCCAGCAGTGAAGCGACAGGAGGAGGATATGGCTACACCTTC
CASSEATGGGYGYTF
>.|TRBV5-1|13|TRBJ2-7|few
TGCGCCAGCAGATGGCGGGCGGACTACGAGCAGTACTTC
CASRWRADYEQYF
>TRBD2|TRBV10-2|16|TRBJ2-3|many
TGCGCCAGCAGTGGTGGGCTAGCGGGAGGCACAGATACGCAGTATTTT
CASSGGLAGGTDTQYF
>TRBD2|TRBV7-9|15|TRBJ2-1|few
TGTGCCAGCAGCTTAGTCGGGACTAGGCAGAATGAGCAGTTCTTC
CASSLVGTRQNEQFF
>TRBD1|TRBV5-1|16|TRBJ2-2|few
TGCGCCAGCAGCTTGCCGGGACAGGGGAACACCGGGGAGCTGTTTTTT
CASSLPGQGNTGELFF
>TRBD2|TRBV7-2|16|TRBJ2-1|few
TGTGCCAGCAGCCCAAGGGGGCTAGCGGGAGCGACTGAGCAGTTCTTC
CASSPRGLAGATEQFF
>TRBD1|TRBV24-1|19|TRBJ2-6|many
TGTGCCACCAGTGACGGCCCCGGGACAGGGAGGTCTGGGGCCAACGTCCTGACTTTC
CATSDGPGTGRSGANVLTF
>.|TRBV19|13|TRBJ1-1|.
TGTGCCAGTAGTATGACAGAGAACACTGAAGCTTCCTTT
CASSMTENTEASF
>TRBD2|TRBV29-1|14|TRBJ2-1|many
TGCAGCGTTGTAGGGACTAGTCTTCTGCATGAGCAGTTCTTC
CSVVGTSLLHEQFF
>TRBD1|TRBV29-1|15|TRBJ2-3|many
TGCAGCGTCACTGGGGGGACAGGGGACACAGATACGCAGTATTTT
CSVTGGTGDTDTQYF
>.|TRBV10-1|15|TRBJ2-5|many
TGCGCCAGCAGTGATGAGGGGATGGCCCCAAGGACCCAGTACTTC
CASSDEGMAPRTQYF
>.|TRBV2|13|TRBJ2-1|many
TGTGCCAGCAGTGGGACTTTCTACAATGAGCAGTTCTTC
CASSGTFYNEQFF
>TRBD1|TRBV4-1|16|TRBJ2-7|.
TGCGCCAGCAGCCAACCCCACGGACAGGGAACCTACGAGCAGTACTTC
CASSQPHGQGTYEQYF
>.|TRBV5-6|15|TRBJ1-3|many
TGTGCCAGCAGTCTCACAGGGCGCTCTGGAAACACCATATATTTT
CASSLTGRSGNTIYF
>.|TRBV27|15|TRBJ1-5|many
TGTGCCAGCAGTTTCATACCCGTGGCCAATCAGCCCCAGCATTTT
CASSFIPVANQPQHF
>TRBD1|TRBV12-5|15|TRBJ2-1|.
TGTGCTAGTGGTTTGCGAGGGGGCAACTACAATGAGCAGTTCTTC
CASGLRGGNYNEQFF